The 15 T cell receptor beta chains below all came from one sample that was sequenced in a study of blood T cell repertoires in COVID-19. Measured with immunoSEQ multiplex PCR; TCRdb has only the in-frame clones, and not every one. The repertoire includes around 250,000 clones, around 86% of them detected once, and approximately 6.8% sits in the top ten. Sequenced: peripheral blood. The receptor set was obtained from a woman in her 70s with active or convalescent COVID-19.

The chain couples TRBV5-1 to TRBJ1-6, with D possibly TRBD1 on 6 matching bases. Germline CDR1 and CDR2: SGHRS and YFSETQ. V was cut by 3 bases and J by 7 bases, with 17 bases left in between. The CDR3 totals 16 residues. The CDR3 DNA follows: TGCGCCAGCAGCTCGGCTCAAGGGGGGGCGAATTCACCCCTCCACTTT. Translation gives CASSSAQGGANSPLHF.

This chain uses TRBV7-9 with TRBJ2-7, with D maybe TRBD2 (5 bases). The germline gives CDR1 SEHNR, CDR2 FQNEAQ (reference sequence). This CDR3 comprises 13 residues. V was cut by 1 base and J by 4 bases, with 8 bases left in between. The CDR3 nucleotides read TGTGCCAGCAGCTTAGGAGGGTGGTACGAGCAGTACTTC. This translates into CASSLGGWYEQYF.

This rearrangement joins TRBV7-9 to TRBJ2-5; D may be TRBD1 (6 bases). Germline assignment: CDR1 SEHNR and CDR2 FQNEAQ (reference sequence). V lost 8 bases and J 2 bases, leaving 21 bases between the germline ends. This CDR3 is built from 16 residues. This chain's CDR3 is CASGSTQGRRQETQYF. The DNA for the CDR3 is TGTGCCAGCGGATCGACACAGGGACGGAGACAAGAGACCCAGTACTTC.

V is TRBV7-2 and J is TRBJ2-1, with 9 bases matching TRBD2. J was trimmed by 15 bases and V by 5 bases; bases with no gene match: 5. Germline CDR1 SGHTA, CDR2 FQGNSA. This CDR3 contains 11 residues. This chain's CDR3 is CASSTRLAVFF. As DNA, the CDR3 is TGTGCCAGCAGCACTAGACTAGCGGTGTTCTTC.

This clone was counted once. CDR3 amino acids: CALPPGGTGRPDTQYF. The CDR3 region has the DNA TGTGCCCTCCCCCCGGGGGGCACCGGGAGGCCAGATACGCAGTATTTT. The chain has TRBV2 and TRBJ2-3; possibly TRBD2 for D (7 bases). V lost 11 bases and J lost 4, with 25 bases in between. There are 16 residues in the CDR3. Germline V lookup: CDR1 SNHLY, CDR2 FYNNEI.

This chain joins TRBV29-1 and TRBJ2-7, with 7 bases identical to TRBD2. CDR1 and CDR2 from the germline V gene are SQVTM and ANQGSEA. The CDR3 runs 13 residues. Germline trimming cut 1 base from V and 3 bases from J; bases unmatched to any gene: 3. The CDR3 loop is CSVEVASGYEQYF. The CDR3 DNA reads as TGCAGCGTTGAAGTAGCTAGCGGCTACGAGCAGTACTTC.

V usage is TRBV7-2 and J usage is TRBJ1-5, with 9 bases identical to TRBD1. The germline CDR1 and CDR2 sequences are SGHTA and FQGNSA. The J segment lost 4 bases and the V segment lost 4 bases, leaving 2 bases of the junction unmatched. There are 14 residues in the CDR3. The CDR3 here is CASSSDRGNQPQHF. The CDR3 nucleotides read TGTGCCAGCAGCTCCGACAGGGGGAATCAGCCCCAGCATTTT.

The chain combines TRBV7-2 with TRBJ2-3, with TRBD1 as a possible D gene (5 bases). Trimming took off 3 bases at V and 0 bases at J, with 16 bases between the two ends. The V gene's germline CDR1 is SGHTA and CDR2 FQGNSA. The CDR3 totals 17 residues. The CDR3 is CASSFNPRGASTDTQYF. Here the CDR3 DNA reads TGTGCCAGCAGCTTCAACCCCCGTGGGGCCAGCACAGATACGCAGTATTTT.

The CDR3 is CAISELSVTSTDTQYF. CDR3 nucleotide sequence: TGTGCCATCAGTGAGCTGAGCGTTACTAGCACAGATACGCAGTATTTT. The rearrangement uses TRBV10-3 and TRBJ2-3; D is unresolved. The CDR3 length is 16 residues. Germline assignment: CDR1 ENHRY and CDR2 SYGVKD. Trimming shortened V by 2 bases and J by 0 bases, and 12 bases separated the two germline ends.

V gene TRBV18 combines with J gene TRBJ1-5; 7 positions match TRBD1. The CDR3 spans 16 residues. CDR1 and CDR2 from the germline V gene are KGHSH and LQKENI. The trim removed 1 base at V and 0 bases at J, leaving 3 bases unmatched. This CDR3 reads CASSPRDSNSNQPQHF. The CDR3 coding sequence is TGTGCCAGCTCACCACGGGACAGCAATAGCAATCAGCCCCAGCATTTT.

The chain combines TRBV5-8 with TRBJ2-6, with D perhaps TRBD1 (6 bases). The length of the CDR3 is 15 residues. V dropped 6 bases and J dropped 2 bases, with 12 bases sitting between them. From germline, CDR1 is SGHTS and CDR2 YDEGEE. The CDR3: CASTFRGTGANVLTF. The CDR3 coding sequence is TGTGCCAGCACCTTTAGGGGGACTGGGGCCAACGTCCTGACTTTC.

V and J are TRBV6-2 or TRBV6-3 and TRBJ2-1, with 9 bases lining up with TRBD2. V lost 5 bases to trimming and J lost 5 bases; unmatched junction nucleotides: 7. From germline, CDR1 is MNHEY and CDR2 SVGEGT. There are 15 residues in the CDR3. As DNA, the CDR3 is TGTGCCAGCAGTGAGGGACTAGCCGATGACAATGAGCAGTTCTTC. Translated, it gives CASSEGLADDNEQFF.

This chain uses TRBV6-1 with TRBJ1-6, with D tentatively TRBD1 (6 bases). Deletions cut 4 bases from V and 5 bases from J, with 15 bases between. The CDR3 totals 16 residues. Germline CDR1 and CDR2: MNHNS and SASEGT. CDR3 loop: CASSATGTGNNSPLHF. In DNA, the CDR3 is TGTGCCAGCAGTGCAACAGGAACAGGGAATAATTCACCCCTCCACTTT.

V is TRBV5-6 and J is TRBJ1-4; D is possibly TRBD1 (5 bases). Deletions cut 5 bases from V and 4 bases from J, with 12 bases between. In germline, CDR1 is SGHDT, CDR2 YYEEEE. CDR3 length equals 14 residues. The CDR3 region has the DNA TGTGCCAGCAGGTCAGGGTTCGGTAATGAAAAACTGTTTTTT. Translating gives CASRSGFGNEKLFF.

The CDR3 DNA sequence: TGTGCCAGCGATCCGGGACTCCCAACCGGGGAGCTGTTTTTT. This gives the protein CASDPGLPTGELFF. The chain has TRBV9 and TRBJ2-2; the D gene is possibly TRBD2 (6 bases). V gave up 7 bases and J gave up 5 bases, with 15 bases separating them. The germline V gene encodes CDR1 SGDLS and CDR2 YYNGEE. The CDR3 totals 14 residues. The full variable domain, in which reference TRBV9 and TRBJ2-2 provide the parts outside the CDR3, is DSGVTQTPKHLITATGQRVTLRCSPRSGDLSVYWYQQSLDQGLQFLIQYYNGEERAKGNILERFSAQQFPDLHSELNLSSLELGDSALYFCASDPGLPTGELFFGEGSRLTVL.